The 8 T cell receptor beta chains below come from one sample, sequenced in a study of cytotoxic CD8 clonotypes in ibrutinib-treated CLL (dated by TCRdb to 2020 to 2022). The library was prepared using the immunoSEQ multiplex PCR assay. TCRdb stores this immuneACCESS table with in-frame sequences only. Part of the clones is absent; in the studies checked, under half of the shortfall reflects unresolved V genes, and no reason is known for the rest. For this sample there are roughly 200,000 clones; 60% to 80% appear just once. The ten top clones hold 5.5% to 6% of the sample. The time point label, read with the paper, signifies: about twelve months on ibrutinib. The specimen comprised PBMCs, sampled after 12 months of ibrutinib treatment. The source is a human donor with chronic lymphocytic leukemia.

The V call is TRBV29-1, the J call TRBJ1-2; 8 bases line up with TRBD1. The CDR3 is 15 amino acids. Per the germline V gene, CDR1 is SQVTM and CDR2 is ANQGSEA. Trimming at V came to 3 bases and at J to 4 bases, leaving 10 bases not matched to a gene. CDR3 in amino acids: CSVEGTGLGGYGYTF. CDR3 nucleotides: TGCAGCGTTGAGGGGACAGGTCTCGGGGGCTATGGCTACACCTTC.

This sequence joins TRBV5-6 and TRBJ2-6, with TRBD1 as a possible D gene (5 bases). CDR1 and CDR2 (germline): SGHDT, YYEEEE. Trimming stripped 5 bases from V and 4 bases from J, with 19 bases between. The CDR3 contains 17 residues. The CDR3 region is CASRHRQQAQGANVLTF. The CDR3 nucleotides are TGTGCCAGCAGACACCGCCAACAGGCTCAGGGGGCCAACGTCCTGACTTTC. Complete variable domain (other parts from reference TRBV5-6 and TRBJ2-6): DAGVTQSPTHLIKTRGQQVTLRCSPKSGHDTVSWYQQALGQGPQFIFQYYEEEERQRGNFPDRFSGHQFPNYSSELNVNALLLGDSALYLCASRHRQQAQGANVLTFGAGSRLTVL.

V is TRBV11-2 and J is TRBJ2-7; D possibly corresponds to TRBD1 (5 bases). This CDR3 region has 13 residues. Trimming left V 1 base short and J 11 bases short, with 15 bases between. Germline loops: CDR1 SGHAT, CDR2 FQNNGV. The CDR3 DNA reads as TGTGCCAGCAGCTTAGGTGGACACCCCCTGGAGTACTTC. This codes for CASSLGGHPLEYF.

This rearrangement joins TRBV19 to TRBJ1-2; D is ambiguous. The germline CDR1 and CDR2 sequences are LNHDA and SQIVND (reference sequence). This CDR3 comprises 14 residues. V lost 3 bases to trimming and J lost 5 bases, with 13 bases between them. The CDR3 here is CASSIPPGGYGYTF. In DNA, the CDR3 is TGTGCCAGTAGTATTCCGCCGGGTGGGTATGGCTACACCTTC. Full variable domain (missing parts from reference TRBV19 and TRBJ1-2): DGGITQSPKYLFRKEGQNVTLSCEQNLNHDAMYWYRQDPGQGLRLIYYSQIVNDFQKGDIAEGYSVSREKKESFPLTVTSAQKNPTAFYLCASSIPPGGYGYTFGSGTRLTVV.

V usage is TRBV7-3 and J usage is TRBJ1-2; 7 positions agree with TRBD1. The CDR3 is 13 residues long. Trimming cost V 4 bases and J 6 bases; bases outside gene matches: 5. Germline V gene data show CDR1 as SGHTA and CDR2 as FQGTGA. The CDR3 DNA reads as TGTGCCAGCAGCTCCAGGGGGATGGATGGCTACACCTTC. Translated: CASSSRGMDGYTF.

This clone showed up just once. The rearrangement uses TRBV18 and TRBJ1-6; 9 positions agree with TRBD1. The V and J ends lost 3 bases and 4 bases, in that order; junction bases with no gene match: 1. CDR3 length: 15 amino acids. Germline CDR1 and CDR2: KGHSH and LQKENI. CDR3 in amino acids: CASSPGQGYNSPLHF. In DNA form, the CDR3 reads TGTGCCAGCTCACCGGGACAGGGATATAATTCACCCCTCCACTTT.

This CDR3 reads CASSEYRGVGYIQPQHF. In nucleotides, the CDR3 is TGTGCCAGCAGTGAGTACAGGGGAGTAGGTTATATTCAGCCCCAGCATTTT. This chain links TRBV2 with TRBJ1-5, with TRBD1 identical over 7 bases. Losses at the gene ends were 3 bases for V and 6 bases for J; bases not matched to a gene: 14. CDR3 length equals 17 residues. The germline V gene has CDR1 SNHLY and CDR2 FYNNEI.

The gene calls are TRBV7-3 and TRBJ2-3, with D unclear. The V end was cut by 4 bases, the J end by 2 bases, with 10 bases between. The CDR3 is 14 residues long. The germline gives CDR1 SGHTA, CDR2 FQGTGA. The CDR3 region is CASSSGRITDTQYF. The DNA for the CDR3 is TGTGCCAGCAGCTCCGGACGGATCACAGATACGCAGTATTTT.